The text below deals with one T cell receptor beta chain. Its antigen is currently unknown. The PCR ran on 60 Vbeta and 13 Jbeta primers. Generated by immunoSEQ multiplex PCR, the TCRdb table keeps only in-frame clones and is missing some. The sample contains approximately 88,000 clones, around four fifths of which appear only once. The CDR3 is 18 amino acids. Germline values: CDR1 ENHRY, CDR2 SYGVKD. Trimming took 4 bases from V and 2 from J; bases not matched to a gene: 8. The sample belongs to a study of cytomegalovirus exposure and HLA in healthy donors. General study findings and limits: Presence/absence comparisons presumed near-even sequencing depth among donors. Among the CMV-associated chains, a few were confirmed in vitro as specific for CMV antigens. Cytomegalovirus-associated status was assigned to about 170 TCR beta chains. Beyond CMV serostatus, there was no information to go on about immune exposure.

V and J are TRBV10-3 and TRBJ2-2; TRBD2 matches 12 bases. The specimen was PBMCs. This TCR derives from a male donor in good health and CMV-seronegative. The CDR3 nucleotides read TGTGCCATCAGTGCGGGGCTAGCGGGGGGGATAAACACCGGGGAGCTGTTTTTT. The encoded protein is CAISAGLAGGINTGELFF.